These 16 T cell receptor beta chains were sequenced from one sample in a study of cytomegalovirus exposure and HLA in healthy donors. With 60 Vbeta and 13 Jbeta primers, the PCR was carried out. Sequencing used immunoSEQ multiplex PCR; TCRdb keeps in-frame clones, though not all of them. The table includes roughly 55,000 clones, approximately 80% detected once. Sequences were obtained from PBMCs. The receptors stem from a female donor in good health and CMV-seronegative.

J is TRBJ2-1 and V is TRBV19; D unresolved. There are 13 residues in the CDR3. The ends were cut back, 5 bases at V and 4 bases at J, with 9 bases in the middle. The germline V gene encodes CDR1 LNHDA and CDR2 SQIVND (reference sequence). As DNA, the CDR3 is TGTGCCAGTAGTTCTCGAGATTACAATGAGCAGTTCTTC. Translated, it gives CASSSRDYNEQFF. The variable domain in full, completed from reference TRBV19 and TRBJ2-1, reads DGGITQSPKYLFRKEGQNVTLSCEQNLNHDAMYWYRQDPGQGLRLIYYSQIVNDFQKGDIAEGYSVSREKKESFPLTVTSAQKNPTAFYLCASSSRDYNEQFFGPGTRLTVL.

The rearrangement joins TRBV7-9 to TRBJ2-3; maybe TRBD2 (5 bases). From germline, CDR1 is SEHNR and CDR2 FQNEAQ (reference sequence). Trimming took 3 bases from V and 1 from J, leaving 14 bases between them. The CDR3 runs 16 residues. The CDR3 nucleotides read TGTGCCAGCAGCTTTCCAGGAGGCTCGGGCACAGATACGCAGTATTTT. It translates to CASSFPGGSGTDTQYF.

The chain joins TRBV7-6 to TRBJ1-2; 10 bases agree with TRBD1. V lost 0 bases and J lost 8; bases outside the gene matches: 9. The CDR3 runs 16 residues. Germline assignment: CDR1 SGHVS and CDR2 FNYEAQ. CDR3 amino acids: CASSLAGFWDRGGYTF. CDR3 nucleotides: TGTGCCAGCAGCTTAGCCGGTTTTTGGGACAGGGGCGGCTACACCTTC.

The chain joins TRBV5-1 to TRBJ2-2; a weak D match, TRBD1 (5 bases). The germline CDR1 and CDR2 sequences are SGHRS and YFSETQ. The CDR3 is 15 amino acids. V gave up 0 bases and J gave up 4 bases, with 10 bases separating them. CDR3 in DNA: TGCGCCAGCAGCTTGGTAGGGGCGGCCACCGGGGAGCTGTTTTTT. Its translation: CASSLVGAATGELFF.

The rearrangement links TRBV19 to TRBJ2-5; 10 nucleotides line up with TRBD2. With V trimmed by 4 bases and J by 2 bases, 4 bases remained unmatched. Germline loops: CDR1 LNHDA, CDR2 SQIVND (reference sequence). The CDR3 extends over 15 amino acids. The CDR3 DNA reads as TGTGCCAGTAGTAGGGGACTAGCGTGGCAAGAGACCCAGTACTTC. Translation gives CASSRGLAWQETQYF.

The V call is TRBV6-4, the J call TRBJ1-5, with D unclear. The CDR3 runs 14 residues. Germline V lookup: CDR1 MRHNA, CDR2 SNTAGT. The V end lost 2 bases, the J end lost 6 bases, and 11 bases lay between the germline ends. The chain's CDR3 is CASSDDGRCQPQHF. DNA of the CDR3: TGTGCCAGCAGTGACGACGGGAGGTGTCAGCCCCAGCATTTT.

The CDR3 protein is CASSSRTGGNTIYF. For the CDR3, the DNA is TGTGCCAGCAGCTCTAGGACAGGGGGAAACACCATATATTTT. This chain links TRBV11-2 with TRBJ1-3; 8 bases align to TRBD1. Losses at the gene ends were 4 bases for V and 4 bases for J; bases not matched to a gene: 3. Germline V gives CDR1 SGHAT, CDR2 FQNNGV. The CDR3 is 14 amino acids. Complete variable domain (other parts from reference TRBV11-2 and TRBJ1-3): EAGVAQSPRYKIIEKRQSVAFWCNPISGHATLYWYQQILGQGPKLLIQFQNNGVVDDSQLPKDRFSAERLKGVDSTLKIQPAKLEDSAVYLCASSSRTGGNTIYFGEGSWLTVV.

As for this clone: One end of the junction varies from germline; a read error may be responsible. This sequence joins TRBV7-7 and TRBJ2-3; TRBD1 matches at 7 bases. Germline CDR1 and CDR2: SSHAT and FNYEAQ (reference sequence). There are 13 residues in the CDR3. CDR3 in amino acids: CASSLGGRDTQYF. CDR3 sequence (DNA): TGTGCTAGCAGCTTAGGGGGCCGTGATACGCAGTATTTT.

As for this clone: One end of the junction fails to match germline, which may point to a read error. The genes are TRBV28 and TRBJ1-6; a weak D match, TRBD1 (6 bases). Germline V CDR1 and CDR2: MDHEN, SYDVKM. The CDR3 totals 15 residues. CDR3 amino acids: CASRLSQGYNSPLHF. CDR3 coding DNA: TGTGCCAGCAGATTATCACAGGGCTATAATTCACCCCTCCACTTT.

In regard to this clone: Its ends do not fully match the called genes, so a read error is possible. V is TRBV7-7 and J is TRBJ2-1, with 8 positions matching TRBD1. Germline values: CDR1 SSHAT, CDR2 FNYEAQ (reference sequence). CDR3 size: 15 residues. Here the CDR3 DNA reads TGTGCTAGCAGCCCCGGGACAGGACGATACAATGAGCAGTTCTTC. Translated: CASSPGTGRYNEQFF.

This clone appeared a single time. The J gene is TRBJ2-6, the V gene TRBV7-3; 8 nucleotides match TRBD1. The CDR3 covers 17 residues. Per the germline V gene, CDR1 is SGHTA and CDR2 is FQGTGA. Trimming removed 3 bases from V and 0 bases from J; junction bases left unmatched: 4. CDR3 DNA sequence: TGTGCCAGCAGCTTGCCCGGGACAGGCTCTGGGGCCAACGTCCTGACTTTC. Amino acids: CASSLPGTGSGANVLTF.

The chain couples TRBV27 to TRBJ2-1, with 16 nucleotides matching TRBD2. Germline CDR1 and CDR2: MNHEY and SMNVEV (reference sequence). J lost 9 bases, V lost 5 bases, and 4 bases had no gene match. The CDR3 loop spans 15 amino acids. CDR3 protein: CASSRGTSGRGEQFF. As DNA, the CDR3 is TGTGCCAGCAGTCGTGGGACTAGCGGGAGGGGTGAGCAGTTCTTC.

This clone was counted between two and nine times. In DNA, the CDR3 is TGTGCCAGCTCACCTTATCGTCTTTCGATACAAAATACGCAGTATTTT. This codes for CASSPYRLSIQNTQYF. The chain combines TRBV18 with TRBJ2-3; no firm D call. V was shortened by 3 bases and J by 7 bases, with 20 bases between the two germline ends. The CDR3 is 16 amino acids. CDR1 KGHSH and CDR2 LQKENI come from the germline V gene.

V gene TRBV11-1 combines with J gene TRBJ1-4; D may be TRBD1 (5 bases). In germline, CDR1 is SGHAT, CDR2 FQDESV (reference sequence). V was pared by 5 bases and J by 6 bases, with 10 bases between. The CDR3 consists of 13 residues. The CDR3 spells CASSLGGDEKLFF. CDR3 coding DNA: TGTGCCAGCAGCCTGGGAGGGGATGAAAAACTGTTTTTT.

J is TRBJ2-2 and V is TRBV2, with D tentatively TRBD1 (6 bases). The J call is uncertain, as TRBJ1-3 better fits the DNA end. The length of the CDR3 is 14 residues. In germline, CDR1 is SNHLY, CDR2 FYNNEI. The CDR3 region has the DNA TGTGCCAGCTGGGACAAGGGCTCTGGAAACACCATATATTTT. Protein sequence: CASWDKGSGNTIYF.

V and J are TRBV6-5 and TRBJ1-2; tentatively, D is TRBD1 (5 bases). CDR1 is MNHEY and CDR2 is SVGAGI in the germline V gene. The CDR3 extends over 16 amino acids. V gave up 0 bases and J gave up 0 bases, with 11 bases separating them. The CDR3 nucleotides are TGTGCCAGCAGTTACTCAGAGGACACCGCTAACTATGGCTACACCTTC. Protein product: CASSYSEDTANYGYTF.